The 7 T cell receptor beta chains given below trace back to one sample, sequenced in a study of shared clonotypes between healthy human individuals. Naive CD8 isolation took CD45RO-negative cells positively selected for CCR7 and excluded terminally differentiated effector memory CD45RA+ cells. Sequencing used immunoSEQ multiplex PCR; TCRdb keeps in-frame clones, though not all of them. This table has some 2,100,000 clones, approximately 94% appearing once. The source material was naive CD8+ T cells from PBMCs. These TCRs come from a man aged 18-30 years in good health. Some clones in this sample may be carry-over from other donors' samples.

V gene TRBV9 combines with J gene TRBJ1-2; 7 bases are shared with TRBD1. Germline CDR1 reads SGDLS; CDR2 reads YYNGEE. The ends lost 4 bases at V and 2 bases at J; junction bases unmatched: 14. The CDR3 has 17 residues. The CDR3 sequence: CASSLQTRQGGNYGYTF. CDR3 DNA: TGTGCCAGCAGCCTTCAAACGCGACAGGGAGGGAACTATGGCTACACCTTC.

The chain has TRBV19 and TRBJ1-2, with D maybe TRBD1 (5 bases). CDR1 and CDR2 (germline): LNHDA, SQIVND (reference sequence). The length of the CDR3 is 12 residues. Trimming removed 7 bases from V and 1 base from J, with 7 bases in between. As DNA, the CDR3 is TGTGCCAGTAATAGGGGTAACTATGGCTACACCTTC. Its translation: CASNRGNYGYTF.

This clone was detected once. The CDR3 loop reads CASSLVPGPGNYGYTF. The CDR3 region has the DNA TGTGCCAGCAGTTTAGTCCCAGGGCCGGGGAACTATGGCTACACCTTC. V is TRBV27 and J is TRBJ1-2, with a possible D match to TRBD1 (5 bases). The CDR3 contains 16 residues. Trimming took off 2 bases at V and 2 bases at J, with 15 bases between the two ends. Germline V gene lookup returns CDR1 MNHEY and CDR2 SMNVEV (reference sequence).

This chain connects TRBV27 to TRBJ1-1, with D perhaps TRBD1 (6 bases). The V end lost 1 base, the J end lost 0 bases, and 12 bases lay between the germline ends. CDR1 MNHEY and CDR2 SMNVEV come from the germline V gene (reference sequence). The CDR3 runs 16 residues. CDR3 DNA sequence: TGTGCCAGCAGTTTATATCGGACAGCCTTGAACACTGAAGCTTTCTTT. This sequence encodes CASSLYRTALNTEAFF.

The chain has TRBV7-2 and TRBJ2-2; D may be TRBD1 or TRBD2 (5 bases each). The CDR3 runs to 15 residues. V lost 1 base and J 2 bases, leaving 8 bases between the germline ends. From germline, CDR1 is SGHTA and CDR2 FQGNSA. The CDR3 nucleotides read TGTGCCAGCAGCTTAGGGGGGACCAACACCGGGGAGCTGTTTTTT. The encoded protein is CASSLGGTNTGELFF.

The sample holds a few counts of this clone. The sample contains more than one DNA sequence encoding this CDR3. The rearrangement links TRBV6-1 to TRBJ1-5; D uncertain. Trimming took 2 bases from V and 7 from J, leaving 9 bases between them. There are 13 residues in the CDR3. Per the germline V gene, CDR1 is MNHNS and CDR2 is SASEGT. CDR3 sequence reads: CASSERGAQPQHF. The CDR3 region has the DNA TGTGCCAGCAGTGAACGGGGTGCCCAGCCCCAGCATTTT.

V usage is TRBV18 and J usage is TRBJ1-5, with 10 bases lining up with TRBD1. The germline V gene encodes CDR1 KGHSH and CDR2 LQKENI. The CDR3 contains 17 residues. Trimming at V came to 3 bases and at J to 7 bases, leaving 12 bases not matched to a gene. The CDR3 here is CASSPPGQGVWIQPQHF. The CDR3 DNA sequence: TGTGCCAGCTCACCCCCCGGACAGGGGGTCTGGATACAGCCCCAGCATTTT.